These 22 T cell receptor beta chains were sequenced from one sample in a study of blood T cell repertoires in COVID-19. Generated by immunoSEQ multiplex PCR, the TCRdb table keeps only in-frame clones and is missing some. The sample consists of about 230,000 clones, over 80% of them appearing once. Sequenced: peripheral blood. The receptors here all came from a woman aged 25 to 39 with COVID-19, enrolled during active disease.

The chain recombines TRBV7-8 with TRBJ2-1; D gene ambiguous. Germline assignment: CDR1 SGHVS and CDR2 FQNEAQ. The CDR3 runs to 11 residues. The V end was cut by 5 bases, the J end by 9 bases, with 8 bases between. CDR3: CASSVRVEQFF. CDR3 bases: TGTGCCAGCAGCGTCCGTGTTGAGCAGTTCTTC. Full variable domain (rest looked up from reference TRBV7-8 and TRBJ2-1): GAGVSQSPRYKVAKRGQDVALRCDPISGHVSLFWYQQALGQGPEFLTYFQNEAQLDKSGLPSDRFFAERPEGSVSTLKIQRTQQEDSAVYLCASSVRVEQFFGPGTRLTVL.

In DNA, the CDR3 is TGTGCCAGCAGCGCCAACGGGCAGGGACTAAGATCGGATGGCTACACCTTC. Its translation is CASSANGQGLRSDGYTF. The chain uses TRBV9 and TRBJ1-2; a weak D match, TRBD1 (5 bases). V lost 3 bases to trimming and J lost 6 bases, with 24 bases between them. Per the germline V gene, CDR1 is SGDLS and CDR2 is YYNGEE. CDR3 length: 17 amino acids.

The V call is TRBV4-2, the J call TRBJ1-2, with 7 bases matching TRBD1. CDR1 and CDR2 (germline): LGHNA, YNFKEQ. The CDR3 spans 15 residues. Trimming at V came to 4 bases and at J to 8 bases, leaving 13 bases not matched to a gene. CDR3 loop: CASSRETGWPLGYTF. The CDR3 nucleotides are TGTGCCAGCAGCCGAGAGACAGGGTGGCCCCTCGGCTACACCTTC.

The chain links TRBV6-5 to TRBJ2-7; a possible D gene is TRBD2 (6 bases). The germline V and J ends were trimmed by 5 bases and 0 bases, with 8 bases remaining between them. Germline V gives CDR1 MNHEY, CDR2 SVGAGI. The CDR3 sequence is 13 residues long. The CDR3 nucleotides read TGTGCCAGCAGTCTCGGGAGCTCCTACGAGCAGTACTTC. Translated: CASSLGSSYEQYF.

J is TRBJ2-2 and V is TRBV6-5, with D possibly TRBD2 on 5 matching bases. The CDR3 extends over 14 amino acids. V gave up 2 bases and J gave up 7 bases, with 11 bases separating them. In germline, CDR1 is MNHEY, CDR2 SVGAGI. The CDR3 DNA follows: TGTGCCAGCAGTTACAACGGGAATAACGGGGAGCTGTTTTTT. It yields the protein CASSYNGNNGELFF.

The V and J genes are TRBV25-1 and TRBJ1-2; D unresolved. Looked up from germline, CDR1 is MGHDK and CDR2 is SYGVNS. Trimming cost V 5 bases and J 1 base, with 2 bases left between them. The CDR3 totals 11 residues. This CDR3 reads CASSLNYGYTF. The CDR3 DNA reads as TGTGCCAGCAGTCTTAACTATGGCTACACCTTC.

The CDR3 DNA is TGTGCCAGCAGTGAAGCCCCTAGTCGACCCTACGAGCAGTACTTC. Translating gives CASSEAPSRPYEQYF. The chain combines TRBV6-1 with TRBJ2-7; no definite D call. Germline loops: CDR1 MNHNS, CDR2 SASEGT. This CDR3 comprises 15 residues. V lost 0 bases, J lost 2 bases, and 11 bases lay in between.

This clone occurred a few times. The rearrangement uses TRBV18 and TRBJ1-3; TRBD1 might be the D (5 bases). The CDR3 is 15 residues long. Per the germline V gene, CDR1 is KGHSH and CDR2 is LQKENI. V was clipped by 6 bases and J by 1 base, with 13 bases between them. The CDR3 nucleotides are TGTGCCAGCTCCGGCGGGGCTGAGTCTGGAAACACCATATATTTT. Encoded protein: CASSGGAESGNTIYF.

The chain uses TRBV28 and TRBJ1-1; 8 nucleotides match TRBD1. This CDR3 region has 14 residues. The germline CDR1 and CDR2 sequences are MDHEN and SYDVKM. V shed 2 bases, J shed 3 bases, and the junction held 2 bases outside the gene matches. The CDR3 region has the DNA TGTGCCAGCAGTTTAACAGGGGGGGACACTGAAGCTTTCTTT. The encoded protein is CASSLTGGDTEAFF.

This chain uses TRBV5-6 with TRBJ1-5; 7 bases are a match to TRBD1. Per germline, CDR1 SGHDT and CDR2 YYEEEE. CDR3 length: 19 residues. Trimming removed 3 bases from V and 2 bases from J; junction bases left unmatched: 17. In DNA form, the CDR3 reads TGTGCCAGCAGCTCAAAGACAGGGTTGGGTATAAGCGGCAATCAGCCCCAGCATTTT. It translates to CASSSKTGLGISGNQPQHF.

In DNA form, the CDR3 reads TGTGCCAGCAGCCAAGGTTTGTCAGGGGCCAACGTCCTGACTTTC. Its translation is CASSQGLSGANVLTF. The chain uses TRBV4-2 and TRBJ2-6; D gene ambiguous. With 1 base removed from V and 4 bases from J, the gap between germline ends came to 8 bases. Germline CDR1 and CDR2: LGHNA and YNFKEQ. CDR3 length equals 15 residues.

This clone was observed a handful of times. V is TRBV30 and J is TRBJ1-4; D remains unclear. The CDR3 totals 12 residues. V was clipped by 7 bases and J by 4 bases, with 10 bases between them. The germline V gene encodes CDR1 GTSNPN and CDR2 SVGIG (reference sequence). CDR3: CASNGDNEKLFF. In nucleotides, the CDR3 is TGTGCCTCAAACGGAGATAATGAAAAACTGTTTTTT.

A word on this clone: The same CDR3 arises from other DNA sequences in this sample as well. This sequence joins TRBV9 and TRBJ2-7; unclear D gene. Germline CDR1 SGDLS, CDR2 YYNGEE. The CDR3 totals 12 residues. V lost 0 bases and J lost 7, with 8 bases in between. CDR3 DNA sequence: TGTGCCAGCAGCGTAGACGGGTATGAGCAGTACTTC. Its protein product is CASSVDGYEQYF.

The chain uses TRBV7-2 and TRBJ2-7, with 7 bases aligning to TRBD2. J was trimmed by 4 bases and V by 3 bases; bases with no gene match: 6. CDR1 SGHTA and CDR2 FQGNSA come from the germline V gene. The CDR3 runs to 14 residues. Here the CDR3 reads CASSLGGSAYEQYF. The CDR3 coding sequence is TGTGCCAGCAGCTTGGGCGGGAGCGCTTACGAGCAGTACTTC.

The chain recombines TRBV2 with TRBJ2-1; 11 nucleotides agree with TRBD2. J gave up 4 bases and V 7 bases, and 3 bases lay outside the gene matches. CDR3 length: 14 amino acids. Germline V gene lookup returns CDR1 SNHLY and CDR2 FYNNEI. The CDR3 region is CASKTSGGYNEQFF. CDR3 sequence (DNA): TGTGCCAGCAAAACTAGCGGGGGATACAATGAGCAGTTCTTC.

V usage is TRBV7-9 and J usage is TRBJ1-1, with 7 bases matching TRBD1. CDR1 is SEHNR and CDR2 is FQNEAQ in the germline V gene (reference sequence). The CDR3 length is 18 residues. Trimming took 5 bases from V and 1 from J; bases not matched to a gene: 16. The chain's CDR3 is CASSRKQGRVERNTEAFF. CDR3 in DNA: TGTGCCAGCAGCCGAAAACAGGGGCGCGTAGAGAGGAACACTGAAGCTTTCTTT.

For the CDR3, the DNA is TGTGCCAGCAGCCCTCAGGGGGCCTCCTACAATGAGCAGTTCTTC. Translated: CASSPQGASYNEQFF. V is TRBV7-3 and J is TRBJ2-1; TRBD1 matches 8 bases. Per germline, CDR1 SGHTA and CDR2 FQGTGA. V trimming: 5 bases; J trimming: 0 bases; junction bases outside the gene matches: 3. The CDR3 extends over 15 amino acids.

The V gene is TRBV27, the J gene TRBJ1-2; 9 bases match TRBD1. The V segment lost 2 bases and the J segment 4 bases; nucleotides outside the gene matches: 8. Germline loops: CDR1 MNHEY, CDR2 SMNVEV (reference sequence). The CDR3 extends over 16 amino acids. The chain's CDR3 is CASSLLARDRVYGYTF. CDR3 in DNA: TGTGCCAGCAGTTTACTTGCCCGGGACAGGGTCTATGGCTACACCTTC.

This chain joins TRBV6-5 and TRBJ2-3; weak D call: TRBD2 (6 bases). Trimming shortened V by 8 bases and J by 2 bases, and 11 bases separated the two germline ends. The germline gives CDR1 MNHEY, CDR2 SVGAGI. CDR3 length equals 13 residues. The CDR3 nucleotides read TGTGCCAGCCGGGACTCTATCACAGATACGCAGTATTTT. Its translation is CASRDSITDTQYF.

This clone was picked up a small number of times. The rearrangement uses TRBV4-3 and TRBJ1-4, with TRBD1 as a possible D gene (6 bases). The germline V gene encodes CDR1 LGHNA and CDR2 YSLEER. The CDR3 sequence is 15 residues long. Trimming stripped 0 bases from V and 8 bases from J, with 13 bases between. The CDR3 region has the DNA TGCGCCAGCAGCCAAGATCGGACAGTTTTGGAAAAACTGTTTTTT. Encoded protein: CASSQDRTVLEKLFF.

The chain employs TRBV2 and TRBJ1-1; tentatively, D is TRBD1 (6 bases). In germline, CDR1 is SNHLY, CDR2 FYNNEI. The CDR3 length is 15 residues. V lost 5 bases and J 0 bases, leaving 13 bases between the germline ends. The CDR3 spells CASSPQGSLNTEAFF. As DNA, the CDR3 is TGTGCCAGCAGTCCTCAGGGGTCGTTGAACACTGAAGCTTTCTTT.

The CDR3 DNA reads TGTGCCAGCAGCGTAGCGGTAGGGGAAGGGACCTACGAGCAGTACTTC. Encoded protein: CASSVAVGEGTYEQYF. The gene calls are TRBV4-2 and TRBJ2-7; TRBD2 might be the D (6 bases). There are 16 residues in the CDR3. From germline, CDR1 is LGHNA and CDR2 YNFKEQ. With 5 bases removed from V and 2 bases from J, the gap between germline ends came to 19 bases.